A single sample gave rise to the 24 T cell receptor beta chains below, sequenced in a study of T cells expressing NK-cell markers. TCRdb reworked the 5' RACE reads into one entry per CDR3 protein, no DNA. The sample data list fewer than 300,000 distinct CDR3 sequences. The sequencing input was blood T cells: a sorted CD56 or NKG2C T cell subset, CD4+ or CD8+ T cells, or bulk PBMC T cells (not recorded which). These receptors all come from a woman aged 18-69 years in good health.

V gene TRBV7-3 combines with J gene TRBJ2-1; the D call from TCRdb, TRBD2, cannot be confirmed without DNA. Germline V CDR1 and CDR2: SGHTA, FQGTGA. This CDR3 spans 15 amino acids. This CDR3 reads CASSPGGYGYNEQFF. Full variable domain (missing parts from reference TRBV7-3 and TRBJ2-1): GAGVSQTPSNKVTEKGKYVELRCDPISGHTALYWYRQSLGQGPEFLIYFQGTGAADDSGLPNDRFFAVRPEGSVSTLKIQRTERGDSAVYLCASSPGGYGYNEQFFGPGTRLTVL.

This chain connects TRBV12-3 or TRBV12-4 to TRBJ2-5. CDR3 size: 12 residues. CDR3 sequence: CASSFLTETQYF.

The chain is built from TRBV15 and TRBJ2-2; checking the TCRdb D call of TRBD1 is not possible without DNA. The CDR3 spans 16 residues. Germline CDR1 and CDR2: LNHNV and YYDKDF (reference sequence). The CDR3 reads CATSREAGGSTGELFF.

The chain carries TRBV5-1 and TRBJ1-4. Germline CDR1 SGHRS, CDR2 YFSETQ. CDR3 size: 14 residues. CDR3 protein: CASSFNAENEKLFF.

The rearrangement joins TRBV5-1 to TRBJ2-1; the D gene TCRdb calls, TRBD1, cannot be checked with no DNA. CDR3 length equals 13 residues. CDR1 SGHRS and CDR2 YFSETQ come from the germline V gene. The CDR3 protein is CASSSPDSHEQFF.

The chain uses TRBV7-2 and TRBJ2-1. The CDR3 totals 14 residues. Per germline, CDR1 SGHTA and CDR2 FQGNSA. The CDR3 protein is CASSRTQAYNEQFF. Full variable domain (remainder filled in from reference TRBV7-2 and TRBJ2-1): GAGVSQSPSNKVTEKGKDVELRCDPISGHTALYWYRQSLGQGLEFLIYFQGNSAPDKSGLPSDRFSAERTGGSVSTLTIQRTQQEDSAVYLCASSRTQAYNEQFFGPGTRLTVL.

The chain carries TRBV12-3 or TRBV12-4 and TRBJ1-1; TCRdb returns TRBD1, unconfirmable since there is no DNA. The CDR3 sequence is 12 residues long. CDR3 amino acids: CASRRERSEAFF.

The rearrangement links TRBV20-1 to TRBJ2-2; TCRdb's D gene call, TRBD2, goes unchecked for lack of DNA. Germline CDR1 reads DFQATT; CDR2 reads SNEGSKA (reference sequence). CDR3 length: 16 residues. The chain's CDR3 is CSARSPGLALAGELFF.

This chain links TRBV10-3 with TRBJ2-1; the D call of TRBD2 rests on TCRdb alone, since no DNA is present to check it. Looked up from germline, CDR1 is ENHRY and CDR2 is SYGVKD. This CDR3 contains 13 residues. CDR3 sequence: CAISGDGRDEQFF.

The chain has TRBV5-1 and TRBJ2-5; TCRdb outputs TRBD1, but without DNA this stays unchecked. Germline CDR1 reads SGHRS; CDR2 reads YFSETQ. The CDR3 is made up of 14 amino acids. The chain's CDR3 is CASSLSHPSETQYF.

The V gene is TRBV28, the J gene TRBJ1-5; TCRdb reports TRBD1, a call that lacks DNA to check it against. Germline V lookup: CDR1 MDHEN, CDR2 SYDVKM. This CDR3 region has 13 residues. CDR3 sequence reads: CASKGPRNQPQHF.

The chain links TRBV7-8 to TRBJ2-1; TCRdb's D call of TRBD1 is untestable without DNA. CDR1 is SGHVS, CDR2 FQNEAQ, per germline. The CDR3 spans 16 residues. The CDR3 spells CASSPPGGYSYNEQFF. The complete variable domain, with remaining parts taken from reference TRBV7-8 and TRBJ2-1, reads GAGVSQSPRYKVAKRGQDVALRCDPISGHVSLFWYQQALGQGPEFLTYFQNEAQLDKSGLPSDRFFAERPEGSVSTLKIQRTQQEDSAVYLCASSPPGGYSYNEQFFGPGTRLTVL.

The J gene is TRBJ1-2, the V gene TRBV5-6; the TRBD1 assignment by TCRdb is unverifiable without DNA. The CDR3 extends over 15 amino acids. Germline-derived CDR1 and CDR2 are SGHDT and YYEEEE. CDR3 protein: CASSLPDGTVDGYTF.

V gene TRBV12-3 or TRBV12-4 combines with J gene TRBJ1-1; TCRdb names TRBD1, which stays unverified in the absence of DNA. The CDR3 length is 15 residues. CDR3 residues: CASSGYRGRNTEAFF.

The chain has TRBV5-6 and TRBJ2-1; there is no DNA to check the TCRdb D call of TRBD2. CDR1 is SGHDT, CDR2 YYEEEE, per germline. The CDR3 length is 16 residues. CDR3: CASSNLAGSSYNEQFF.

The gene calls are TRBV28 and TRBJ1-1. Germline assignment: CDR1 MDHEN and CDR2 SYDVKM. This CDR3 contains 14 residues. The chain's CDR3 is CASSFWSVNTEAFF.

This chain uses TRBV20-1 with TRBJ1-2. Germline V gene data show CDR1 as DFQATT and CDR2 as SNEGSKA (reference sequence). This CDR3 spans 11 amino acids. The CDR3 loop is CSASSSYGYTF.

The CDR3 loop reads CSARGGTDQETQYF. The J gene is TRBJ2-5, the V gene TRBV20-1; TCRdb proposes TRBD2, but this gene call is untestable without DNA. The CDR3 has 14 residues. Germline values: CDR1 DFQATT, CDR2 SNEGSKA (reference sequence).

The chain employs TRBV5-5 and TRBJ2-2. The germline V gene has CDR1 SGHKS and CDR2 YYEKEE (reference sequence). The CDR3 has 15 amino acids. The CDR3 is CASSSRVVGAGELFF.

V is TRBV6-1 and J is TRBJ1-3; there is no DNA to check the TCRdb D call of TRBD1. Germline V gene data show CDR1 as MNHNS and CDR2 as SASEGT. The CDR3 totals 15 residues. The CDR3 reads CASSRQGPSGNTIYF.

The CDR3 reads CASRDNTYEQYF. The chain employs TRBV5-5 and TRBJ2-7; as DNA is missing, the TRBD1 call by TCRdb cannot be tested. The CDR3 runs 12 residues. The germline V gene has CDR1 SGHKS and CDR2 YYEKEE (reference sequence). The full variable domain, completed using reference TRBV5-5 and TRBJ2-7, is DAGVTQSPTHLIKTRGQQVTLRCSPISGHKSVSWYQQVLGQGPQFIFQYYEKEERGRGNFPDRFSARQFPNYSSELNVNALLLGDSALYLCASRDNTYEQYFGPGTRLTVT.

The chain uses TRBV19 and TRBJ2-5; the TCRdb call, TRBD2, lacks DNA for checking. The CDR3 totals 13 residues. Looked up from germline, CDR1 is LNHDA and CDR2 is SQIVND (reference sequence). CDR3: CASSIGEGETQYF.

The rearrangement joins TRBV7-2 to TRBJ2-3. CDR3 length: 12 residues. Germline V gene lookup returns CDR1 SGHTA and CDR2 FQGNSA. CDR3 in amino acids: CASSTFTDTQYF.

The gene calls are TRBV6-1 and TRBJ2-1; with no DNA, the TCRdb D assignment of TRBD1 cannot be verified. This CDR3 has 16 residues. In germline, CDR1 is MNHNS, CDR2 SASEGT. The CDR3 reads CASSPGGFESYNEQFF.